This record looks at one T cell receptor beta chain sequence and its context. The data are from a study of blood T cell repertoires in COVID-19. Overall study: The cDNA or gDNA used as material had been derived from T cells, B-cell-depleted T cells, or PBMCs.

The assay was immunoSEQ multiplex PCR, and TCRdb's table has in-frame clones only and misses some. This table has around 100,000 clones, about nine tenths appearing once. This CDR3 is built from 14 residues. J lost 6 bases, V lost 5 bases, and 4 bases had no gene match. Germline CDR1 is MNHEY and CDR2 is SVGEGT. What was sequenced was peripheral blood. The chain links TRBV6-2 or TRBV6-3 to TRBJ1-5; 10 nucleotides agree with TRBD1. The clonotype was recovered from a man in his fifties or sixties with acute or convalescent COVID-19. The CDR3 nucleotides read TGTGCCAGCAGTCTGAGGGACAGGGGTCAGCCCCAGCATTTT. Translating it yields CASSLRDRGQPQHF.